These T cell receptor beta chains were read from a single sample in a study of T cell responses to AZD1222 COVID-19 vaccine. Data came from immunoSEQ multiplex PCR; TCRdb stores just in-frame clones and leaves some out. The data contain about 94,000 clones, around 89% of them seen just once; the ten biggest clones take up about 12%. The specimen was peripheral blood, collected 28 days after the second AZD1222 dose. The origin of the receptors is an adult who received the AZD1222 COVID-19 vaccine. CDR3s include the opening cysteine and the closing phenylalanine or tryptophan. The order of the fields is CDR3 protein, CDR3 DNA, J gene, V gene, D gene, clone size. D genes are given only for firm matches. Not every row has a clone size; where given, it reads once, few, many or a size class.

CDR3aa: CASSEPGNEQFF
CDR3nt: TGTGCCAGCAGTGAACCCGGAAATGAGCAGTTCTTC
j_gene: TRBJ2-1
v_gene: TRBV25-1
d_gene: -
abundance: -

CDR3aa: CASRRDLNTEAFF
CDR3nt: TGTGCCAGCAGGAGGGACTTGAACACTGAAGCTTTCTTT
j_gene: TRBJ1-1
v_gene: TRBV2
d_gene: -
abundance: -

CDR3aa: CASSQVGTEAFF
CDR3nt: TGTGCCAGCAGCCAAGTCGGAACTGAAGCTTTCTTT
j_gene: TRBJ1-1
v_gene: TRBV3-1/TRBV3-2
d_gene: -
abundance: -

CDR3aa: CASSRGQGALETQYF
CDR3nt: TGCGCCAGCAGCAGGGGACAGGGGGCCTTGGAGACCCAGTACTTC
j_gene: TRBJ2-5
v_gene: TRBV5-1
d_gene: TRBD1
abundance: -

CDR3aa: CASSLANIRVDEQYF
CDR3nt: TGCGCCAGCAGCTTGGCCAATATTAGGGTCGACGAGCAGTACTTC
j_gene: TRBJ2-7
v_gene: TRBV5-1
d_gene: -
abundance: once

CDR3aa: CASTVTGANYGYTF
CDR3nt: TGTGCCAGCACCGTGACAGGGGCTAACTATGGCTACACCTTC
j_gene: TRBJ1-2
v_gene: TRBV6-5
d_gene: TRBD1
abundance: -

CDR3aa: CASSPPGTGNSPLHF
CDR3nt: TGTGCCAGCTCACCACCAGGGACAGGGAATTCACCCCTCCACTTT
j_gene: TRBJ1-6
v_gene: TRBV18
d_gene: TRBD1
abundance: -

CDR3aa: CSVERGGNYGYTF
CDR3nt: TGCAGCGTTGAGAGGGGGGGCAACTATGGCTACACCTTC
j_gene: TRBJ1-2
v_gene: TRBV29-1
d_gene: -
abundance: -

CDR3aa: CASSRAGNSNQPQHF
CDR3nt: TGTGCCAGCAGTCGGGCCGGCAATAGCAATCAGCCCCAGCATTTT
j_gene: TRBJ1-5
v_gene: TRBV6-5
d_gene: -
abundance: -

CDR3aa: CASSVPLGEKLFF
CDR3nt: TGTGCCAGCAGCGTCCCCCTTGGGGAAAAACTGTTTTTT
j_gene: TRBJ1-4
v_gene: TRBV3-1/TRBV3-2
d_gene: -
abundance: -

CDR3aa: CAISEYTGRGSSGNTIYF
CDR3nt: TGTGCCATCAGTGAGTATACAGGGAGGGGAAGCTCTGGAAACACCATATATTTT
j_gene: TRBJ1-3
v_gene: TRBV10-3
d_gene: -
abundance: many

CDR3aa: CATSETFGNTIYF
CDR3nt: TGTGCCACCAGTGAGACTTTTGGAAACACCATATATTTT
j_gene: TRBJ1-3
v_gene: TRBV24-1
d_gene: -
abundance: -

CDR3aa: CASSSAGLAGQETQYF
CDR3nt: TGTGCCAGCAGCTCCGCTGGGCTAGCGGGACAAGAGACCCAGTACTTC
j_gene: TRBJ2-5
v_gene: TRBV5-4
d_gene: TRBD2
abundance: -

CDR3aa: CASSPTRAGDNEQFF
CDR3nt: TGTGCCAGCTCACCCACCAGAGCGGGGGACAATGAGCAGTTCTTC
j_gene: TRBJ2-1
v_gene: TRBV18
d_gene: TRBD2
abundance: -

CDR3aa: CASSLASGVDEQFF
CDR3nt: TGCGCCAGCAGCTTGGCCAGCGGAGTGGATGAGCAGTTCTTC
j_gene: TRBJ2-1
v_gene: TRBV5-1
d_gene: -
abundance: once

CDR3aa: CAWQGQGAHTQYF
CDR3nt: TGTGCCTGGCAGGGACAGGGGGCCCATACGCAGTATTTT
j_gene: TRBJ2-3
v_gene: TRBV30
d_gene: TRBD1
abundance: -

CDR3aa: CASSIASAGELFF
CDR3nt: TGTGCCAGTAGTATCGCCAGTGCCGGGGAGCTGTTTTTT
j_gene: TRBJ2-2
v_gene: TRBV19
d_gene: -
abundance: -

CDR3aa: CASSFGAGGNEQFF
CDR3nt: TGTGCCAGCAGCTTCGGAGCGGGTGGCAATGAGCAGTTCTTC
j_gene: TRBJ2-1
v_gene: TRBV7-2
d_gene: -
abundance: -

CDR3aa: CASSQWKGNSPLHF
CDR3nt: TGTGCCAGCAGCCAATGGAAGGGGAATTCACCCCTCCACTTT
j_gene: TRBJ1-6
v_gene: TRBV14
d_gene: -
abundance: -

CDR3aa: CASSLDRAAGAYGYTF
CDR3nt: TGTGCCAGCAGCTTAGATCGAGCCGCAGGGGCCTATGGCTACACCTTC
j_gene: TRBJ1-2
v_gene: TRBV11-3
d_gene: -
abundance: -

CDR3aa: CASSLHGQGSGANVLTF
CDR3nt: TGTGCCAGCAGCTTGCACGGACAGGGTTCCGGGGCCAACGTCCTGACTTTC
j_gene: TRBJ2-6
v_gene: TRBV7-2
d_gene: TRBD1
abundance: -

CDR3aa: CATSRDRRNTIYF
CDR3nt: TGTGCCACCAGCAGAGATCGTCGAAACACCATATATTTT
j_gene: TRBJ1-3
v_gene: TRBV15
d_gene: -
abundance: -

CDR3aa: CASSTEYEQYF
CDR3nt: TGTGCCAGCAGTACAGAATACGAGCAGTACTTC
j_gene: TRBJ2-7
v_gene: TRBV6-5
d_gene: -
abundance: -

CDR3aa: CASSLTGQGNYGYTF
CDR3nt: TGTGCCAGCTCACTCACGGGACAGGGCAACTATGGCTACACCTTC
j_gene: TRBJ1-2
v_gene: TRBV18
d_gene: TRBD1
abundance: -

CDR3aa: CATSGDFSGANVLTF
CDR3nt: TGTGCCACCAGCGGGGACTTCTCTGGGGCCAACGTCCTGACTTTC
j_gene: TRBJ2-6
v_gene: TRBV15
d_gene: -
abundance: -

CDR3aa: CASSLGDRGLETQYF
CDR3nt: TGTGCCAGCAGCTTGGGGGACAGGGGGCTTGAGACCCAGTACTTC
j_gene: TRBJ2-5
v_gene: TRBV5-8
d_gene: TRBD1
abundance: -